These 29 T cell receptor beta chains were sequenced from one sample in a study of cytomegalovirus exposure and HLA in healthy donors. Primers: 60 Vbeta forward and 13 Jbeta reverse. Method: immunoSEQ multiplex PCR; TCRdb's copy keeps in-frame clones and lacks some. The data hold 110,000 to 150,000 clones, with around three quarters observed a single time. Sequencing was done on a sample of PBMCs. Receptors originate from a woman between 18 and 29 years old in good health and CMV-seropositive.

The V gene is TRBV9, the J gene TRBJ2-1; 8 bases line up with TRBD1. This CDR3 region has 16 residues. The junction had 4 bases not matched to a gene; V was cut back by 2 bases and J by 0 bases. Germline CDR1 SGDLS, CDR2 YYNGEE. The CDR3 here is CASSVDRADSYNEQFF. The CDR3 DNA reads as TGTGCCAGCAGCGTGGACAGGGCCGACTCCTACAATGAGCAGTTCTTC.

This chain connects TRBV6-5 to TRBJ1-2; the D gene is possibly TRBD1 (5 bases). This CDR3 has 13 amino acids. V shed 5 bases and J shed 1 base, with 8 bases lying between them. CDR1 MNHEY and CDR2 SVGAGI come from the germline V gene. CDR3 DNA sequence: TGTGCCAGCAGTGAGCAGGGTAACTATGGCTACACCTTC. Residues: CASSEQGNYGYTF.

This clone was seen only once. The chain carries TRBV18 and TRBJ1-1; D gene ambiguous. Germline V gene sequence: CDR1 KGHSH, CDR2 LQKENI. The CDR3 extends over 15 amino acids. Between the trimmed V and J ends, which lost 3 bases and 4 bases, there was a span of 15 bases. The CDR3 loop is CASSPDRGLGTEAFF. For the CDR3, the DNA is TGTGCCAGCTCACCGGATCGGGGTTTGGGCACTGAAGCTTTCTTT.

The V gene is TRBV27, the J gene TRBJ2-2; D may be TRBD2 (5 bases). The CDR3 loop spans 14 amino acids. The germline V gene has CDR1 MNHEY and CDR2 SMNVEV (reference sequence). V was trimmed by 2 bases and J by 6 bases, leaving 10 bases between them. CDR3 DNA sequence: TGTGCCAGCAGTTTAAGCCGCGGGTCCGGGGAGCTGTTTTTT. Its translation is CASSLSRGSGELFF.

The rearrangement joins TRBV5-6 to TRBJ2-2, with TRBD2 matching 7 bases. The CDR3 runs 16 residues. Germline CDR1 reads SGHDT; CDR2 reads YYEEEE. V shed 0 bases and J 5 bases; nucleotides not matched to a gene: 7. DNA of the CDR3: TGTGCCAGCAGCTTGGCCGGGGGAGGGTGGACCGGGGAGCTGTTTTTT. Translating it yields CASSLAGGGWTGELFF.

V and J are TRBV7-2 and TRBJ2-3, with a possible D match to TRBD2 (7 bases). Deletions cut 5 bases from V and 3 bases from J, with 15 bases between. CDR1 is SGHTA and CDR2 is FQGNSA in the germline V gene. The CDR3 sequence is 15 residues long. The CDR3 DNA follows: TGTGCCAGCAGCACTGGGGGGGCTCTGACAGATACGCAGTATTTT. Its translation is CASSTGGALTDTQYF.

The chain joins TRBV29-1 to TRBJ1-2, with a possible D match to TRBD1 (6 bases). Germline CDR1 SQVTM, CDR2 ANQGSEA. The CDR3 loop spans 13 amino acids. V dropped 6 bases and J dropped 6 bases, with 17 bases sitting between them. This CDR3 reads CSVEFQGTDGYTF. The CDR3 DNA sequence: TGCAGCGTAGAATTCCAGGGGACGGATGGCTACACCTTC.

The chain recombines TRBV29-1 with TRBJ2-3, with D possibly TRBD1 on 7 matching bases. Per the germline V gene, CDR1 is SQVTM and CDR2 is ANQGSEA. CDR3 length equals 15 residues. Trimming shortened V by 0 bases and J by 4 bases, and 14 bases separated the two germline ends. CDR3 amino acids: CSVEDRGVLADTQYF. For the CDR3, the DNA is TGCAGCGTTGAAGACAGGGGGGTTTTGGCAGATACGCAGTATTTT.

V is TRBV30 and J is TRBJ1-6; D is perhaps TRBD1 (5 bases). Between the trimmed V and J ends, which lost 5 bases and 6 bases, there was a span of 17 bases. The CDR3 is 15 residues long. Germline CDR1 GTSNPN, CDR2 SVGIG (reference sequence). The CDR3 protein is CAWGPGGAANSPLHF. CDR3 sequence (DNA): TGTGCCTGGGGACCGGGGGGTGCCGCTAATTCACCCCTCCACTTT.

The J gene is TRBJ2-7, the V gene TRBV19; maybe TRBD2 (5 bases). The CDR3 has 15 amino acids. CDR1 and CDR2 from the germline V gene are LNHDA and SQIVND (reference sequence). V was cut by 0 bases and J by 1 base, with 10 bases left in between. The CDR3 reads CASSIDLSGSYEQYF. CDR3 sequence (DNA): TGTGCCAGTAGTATAGATCTATCGGGGTCCTACGAGCAGTACTTC.

Here the CDR3 DNA reads TGTGCCAGCAGCCCCGCGCCGGGAAGCGGGGGGCTCGGGGAGCTGTTTTTT. It specifies CASSPAPGSGGLGELFF. The chain couples TRBV9 to TRBJ2-2; the match to TRBD2 covers 9 bases. The CDR3 length is 17 residues. The V gene's germline CDR1 is SGDLS and CDR2 YYNGEE. V was clipped by 4 bases and J by 7 bases; unmatched bases: 14.

This chain uses TRBV5-1 with TRBJ2-2, with D perhaps matching TRBD1 (6 bases). The germline CDR1 and CDR2 sequences are SGHRS and YFSETQ. V shed 4 bases and J shed 3 bases, with 10 bases lying between them. The CDR3 spans 14 residues. This CDR3 is CASSPRGHTGELFF. The CDR3 bases are TGCGCCAGCAGCCCCAGGGGTCACACCGGGGAGCTGTTTTTT.

This clone was counted only a few times. This rearrangement joins TRBV6-6 to TRBJ1-2; no clear D. Germline lookup yields CDR1 MNHNY and CDR2 SVGAGI (reference sequence). V lost 0 bases and J 7 bases, leaving 12 bases between the germline ends. The length of the CDR3 is 14 residues. CDR3 DNA: TGTGCCAGCAGTTACTCAGCGAGGGCTTCTGGCTACACCTTC. It encodes CASSYSARASGYTF.

V and J are TRBV6-5 and TRBJ1-2; 9 nucleotides align to TRBD1. Germline V lookup: CDR1 MNHEY, CDR2 SVGAGI. The CDR3 is 15 residues long. V was pared by 5 bases and J by 8 bases, with 12 bases of the junction left unmatched. This chain's CDR3 is CASSPLGTGTGGYTF. The DNA for the CDR3 is TGTGCCAGCAGTCCGCTCGGGACAGGGACGGGCGGCTACACCTTC.

The chain uses TRBV6-1 and TRBJ1-3, with a possible D match to TRBD1 (5 bases). The CDR3 totals 15 residues. From germline, CDR1 is MNHNS and CDR2 SASEGT. The V and J ends lost 3 bases and 1 base respectively, with 10 bases between them. CDR3 region: CASSDLTVSGNTIYF. In nucleotides, the CDR3 is TGTGCCAGCAGTGATTTGACAGTTTCTGGAAACACCATATATTTT.

The rearrangement uses TRBV6-1 and TRBJ1-1; 7 nucleotides align to TRBD1. In germline, CDR1 is MNHNS, CDR2 SASEGT. After removal of 7 bases from V and 5 bases from J, the junction contained 7 bases not matched to a gene. The CDR3 has 13 amino acids. The CDR3 region is CASIYRGGTEAFF. The DNA for the CDR3 is TGTGCCAGCATATACAGGGGCGGAACTGAAGCTTTCTTT.

This chain links TRBV5-6 with TRBJ1-1; D remains unclear. V was trimmed by 2 bases and J by 3 bases, leaving 5 bases between them. This CDR3 has 12 residues. CDR1 and CDR2 from the germline V gene are SGHDT and YYEEEE. In nucleotides, the CDR3 is TGTGCCAGCAGCTTTGAGGACACTGAAGCTTTCTTT. Translating gives CASSFEDTEAFF.

As regards this clone: This CDR3 is also generated by other DNA sequences in the sample. V and J are TRBV6-5 and TRBJ2-7, with 8 bases that match TRBD1. From germline, CDR1 is MNHEY and CDR2 SVGAGI. CDR3 size: 15 residues. V dropped 2 bases and J dropped 2; count of bases not matched to a gene: 5. The CDR3 protein is CASSYRGQGTYEQYF. CDR3 sequence (DNA): TGTGCCAGCAGTTACCGCGGACAGGGAACCTACGAGCAGTACTTC.

This chain uses TRBV18 with TRBJ2-5; TRBD2 matches at 8 bases. The CDR3 spans 15 residues. Losses at the gene ends were 3 bases for V and 1 base for J; bases not matched to a gene: 4. Germline V CDR1 and CDR2: KGHSH, LQKENI. The CDR3 sequence: CASSPARGGQETQYF. In DNA form, the CDR3 reads TGTGCCAGCTCACCGGCTCGGGGGGGCCAAGAGACCCAGTACTTC.

The chain recombines TRBV5-1 with TRBJ2-1; 8 positions agree with TRBD2. The J segment lost 7 bases and the V segment lost 4 bases, leaving 10 bases of the junction unmatched. CDR1 is SGHRS and CDR2 is YFSETQ in the germline V gene. This CDR3 has 15 residues. The CDR3 loop reads CASSPGLGGKNEQFF. DNA of the CDR3: TGCGCCAGCAGCCCGGGACTAGGGGGGAAAAATGAGCAGTTCTTC.

This chain connects TRBV2 to TRBJ1-1, with 7 bases that match TRBD1. This CDR3 has 14 amino acids. The junction had 6 bases not matched to a gene; V was cut back by 4 bases and J by 4 bases. CDR1 and CDR2 from the germline V gene are SNHLY and FYNNEI. CDR3: CASSGQGWGTEAFF. The CDR3 DNA sequence: TGTGCCAGCAGTGGACAGGGCTGGGGCACTGAAGCTTTCTTT.

This sequence joins TRBV7-8 and TRBJ2-2; D perhaps matches TRBD1 (6 bases). Trimming removed 1 base at V and 6 bases at J, with 15 bases between. Germline lookup yields CDR1 SGHVS and CDR2 FQNEAQ. The CDR3 consists of 16 residues. The CDR3 nucleotides read TGTGCCAGCAGCTTAGTAACTACAGGGTTGGCCGGGGAGCTGTTTTTT. This sequence encodes CASSLVTTGLAGELFF.

This clone has more than one count but fewer than ten. The chain links TRBV2 to TRBJ2-4; TRBD1 matches 7 bases. CDR3 length equals 13 residues. J was trimmed by 1 base and V by 8 bases; bases with no gene match: 2. The V gene's germline CDR1 is SNHLY and CDR2 FYNNEI. CDR3 amino acids: CASSRGAKNIQYF. CDR3 nucleotide sequence: TGTGCCAGCTCCAGGGGGGCCAAAAACATTCAGTACTTC.

Here the CDR3 DNA reads TGTGCCAGCAGCCTCGCCGGGACAGGGGCCACTGAAGCTTTCTTT. Its protein product is CASSLAGTGATEAFF. This chain links TRBV5-4 with TRBJ1-1; 10 nucleotides agree with TRBD1. Germline V gene data show CDR1 as SGHNT and CDR2 as YYREEE (reference sequence). V lost 4 bases and J lost 4; bases outside the gene matches: 7. CDR3 length: 15 amino acids.

The V call is TRBV2, the J call TRBJ1-4; unclear D gene. Between the trimmed V and J ends, which lost 5 bases and 1 base, there was a span of 8 bases. This CDR3 comprises 14 residues. The germline gives CDR1 SNHLY, CDR2 FYNNEI. The DNA for the CDR3 is TGTGCCAGCAGTAACATTCTAACTAATGAAAAACTGTTTTTT. Protein sequence: CASSNILTNEKLFF.

This clone was observed once. The rearrangement links TRBV28 to TRBJ1-1, with D uncertain. This CDR3 spans 13 amino acids. Trimming pared 3 bases from V and 5 bases from J, leaving 10 bases between. Germline CDR1 and CDR2: MDHEN and SYDVKM. The CDR3 reads CASSLWRDTEAFF. The CDR3 bases are TGTGCCAGCAGTTTGTGGAGGGATACTGAAGCTTTCTTT.

This chain uses TRBV5-1 with TRBJ2-6, with D possibly being TRBD2 (5 bases). The CDR3 covers 16 residues. Germline assignment: CDR1 SGHRS and CDR2 YFSETQ. V was pared by 7 bases and J by 0 bases, with 14 bases between. CDR3 DNA: TGCGCCAGCCAGGCGGTTCGGGGCTCTGGGGCCAACGTCCTGACTTTC. It translates to CASQAVRGSGANVLTF.

V is TRBV25-1 and J is TRBJ1-1; D perhaps matches TRBD1 (6 bases). The CDR3 contains 14 residues. CDR1 is MGHDK, CDR2 SYGVNS, per germline. Between the trimmed V and J ends, which lost 3 bases and 1 base, there was a span of 9 bases. The CDR3 nucleotides are TGTGCCAGCAGTGACCCGACAGGGAACACTGAAGCTTTCTTT. Translation: CASSDPTGNTEAFF.

This chain links TRBV25-1 with TRBJ1-3, with 8 bases aligning to TRBD1. The length of the CDR3 is 17 residues. The V and J ends lost 4 bases and 4 bases, in that order; junction bases with no gene match: 12. Germline V lookup: CDR1 MGHDK, CDR2 SYGVNS. The CDR3 DNA reads TGTGCCAGCAGTGCCTACCAGGGGGCCCCGTCCGGAAACACCATATATTTT. The encoded protein is CASSAYQGAPSGNTIYF.